Following are 27 T cell receptor beta chains from one sample sequenced in a study of cytotoxic CD8 clonotypes in ibrutinib-treated CLL. Measured with immunoSEQ multiplex PCR; TCRdb has only the in-frame clones, and not every one. This sample has about 180,000 clones, with less than 85% found just once. Source: PBMCs, taken after 24 months of ibrutinib treatment. These receptors originate from a human donor with chronic lymphocytic leukemia.

The chain links TRBV14 to TRBJ2-5; D is uncertain. Trimming pared 4 bases from V and 5 bases from J, leaving 8 bases between. The CDR3 sequence is 12 residues long. Germline V CDR1 and CDR2: SGHDN, FVKESK. CDR3 sequence (DNA): TGTGCCAGCAGCCCCCCGGGTGAGACCCAGTACTTC. As protein: CASSPPGETQYF.

This clone was counted once. The chain couples TRBV4-1 to TRBJ2-2; the D gene is possibly TRBD2 (5 bases). Trimming shortened V by 3 bases and J by 4 bases, and 12 bases separated the two germline ends. Germline-derived CDR1 and CDR2 are MGHRA and YSYEKL. The CDR3 has 15 amino acids. This CDR3 is CASSHGRRVTGELFF. Written as DNA, the CDR3 is TGCGCCAGCAGCCACGGTAGGCGGGTCACCGGGGAGCTGTTTTTT.

This chain links TRBV4-2 with TRBJ1-3, with 8 bases matching TRBD1. The CDR3 is 16 amino acids. CDR1 is LGHNA and CDR2 is YNFKEQ in the germline V gene. The V segment lost 0 bases and the J segment 3 bases; nucleotides outside the gene matches: 4. DNA for the CDR3: TGTGCCAGCAGCCAAGACCCAGGGGGCGATGGAAACACCATATATTTT. Translation: CASSQDPGGDGNTIYF.

This chain uses TRBV18 with TRBJ1-2, with a tentative D call TRBD1 (6 bases). CDR1 and CDR2 from the germline V gene are KGHSH and LQKENI. CDR3 length equals 14 residues. With 0 bases removed from V and 5 bases from J, the gap between germline ends came to 10 bases. The CDR3 bases are TGTGCCAGCTCACCACCGCAGGGGCGGTATGGCTACACCTTC. It yields the protein CASSPPQGRYGYTF.

V usage is TRBV7-3 and J usage is TRBJ1-1, with D unclear. The V gene lost 0 bases and the J gene lost 11 bases, with 13 bases spanning the gap. The germline CDR1 and CDR2 sequences are SGHTA and FQGTGA. This CDR3 has 13 amino acids. The CDR3 DNA reads TGTGCCAGCAGCTTAACGTTGACCGGGGTGGCTTTCTTT. Translation: CASSLTLTGVAFF.

The chain links TRBV28 to TRBJ2-3; no reliable D call. The V gene's germline CDR1 is MDHEN and CDR2 SYDVKM. V lost 6 bases and J lost 1, with 8 bases in between. This CDR3 spans 13 amino acids. For the CDR3, the DNA is TGTGCCAGCAGGGTCTCGGGCACAGATACGCAGTATTTT. This translates into CASRVSGTDTQYF.

The chain links TRBV7-9 to TRBJ2-2; a weak D match, TRBD2 (5 bases). Trimming shortened V by 4 bases and J by 2 bases, and 5 bases separated the two germline ends. This CDR3 has 13 amino acids. In germline, CDR1 is SEHNR, CDR2 FQNEAQ (reference sequence). The CDR3 loop reads CASSWTNTGELFF. The CDR3 coding sequence is TGTGCCAGCAGCTGGACTAACACCGGGGAGCTGTTTTTT.

The chain employs TRBV28 and TRBJ1-4; 8 nucleotides line up with TRBD1. Unmatched junction bases numbered 2, after V lost 3 bases and J lost 5 bases. This CDR3 comprises 14 residues. Germline lookup yields CDR1 MDHEN and CDR2 SYDVKM. DNA of the CDR3: TGTGCCAGCAGTTTGGGACAGGCGAATGAAAAACTGTTTTTT. Its protein is CASSLGQANEKLFF.

The chain uses TRBV11-3 and TRBJ2-2; D possibly corresponds to TRBD1 (6 bases). The V gene's germline CDR1 is SGHNT and CDR2 YENEEA. The CDR3 has 15 residues. Trimming removed 5 bases from V and 5 bases from J, with 15 bases in between. CDR3 DNA: TGTGCCAGCAGCCTGCGACAGGTCCCGACCGGGGAGCTGTTTTTT. Translation: CASSLRQVPTGELFF. Based on the CDR3 plus reference TRBV11-3 and TRBJ2-2, the full variable domain is EAGVVQSPRYKIIEKKQPVAFWCNPISGHNTLYWYLQNLGQGPELLIRYENEEAVDDSQLPKDRFSAERLKGVDSTLKIQPAELGDSAVYLCASSLRQVPTGELFFGEGSRLTVL.

The chain links TRBV7-9 to TRBJ2-5, with D possibly matching TRBD2 (5 bases). This CDR3 comprises 14 residues. Trimming took off 7 bases at V and 0 bases at J, with 12 bases between the two ends. Germline V lookup: CDR1 SEHNR, CDR2 FQNEAQ (reference sequence). The CDR3 sequence: CASTQLGNQETQYF. Written as DNA, the CDR3 is TGTGCCAGCACCCAACTAGGAAACCAAGAGACCCAGTACTTC.

This clone was recorded only once. The CDR3 reads CATSSREGSGNEQFF. CDR3 coding DNA: TGTGCCACCAGCAGCAGGGAGGGATCTGGCAATGAGCAGTTCTTC. The V call is TRBV15, the J call TRBJ2-1, with 7 bases fitting TRBD2. Germline CDR1 and CDR2: LNHNV and YYDKDF (reference sequence). V shed 3 bases, J shed 6 bases, and the junction held 8 bases outside the gene matches. The CDR3 extends over 15 amino acids.

The chain couples TRBV19 to TRBJ1-3; D is unresolved. The CDR3 is made up of 13 amino acids. V was pared by 5 bases and J by 8 bases, with 13 bases between. CDR1 and CDR2 from the germline V gene are LNHDA and SQIVND (reference sequence). CDR3 sequence reads: CASSPRAGDTIYF. The CDR3 nucleotides are TGTGCCAGTAGTCCACGGGCGGGAGACACCATATATTTT.

This sequence joins TRBV28 and TRBJ2-7; D is undetermined. CDR3 length: 14 amino acids. The V gene lost 7 bases and the J gene lost 2 bases, with 15 bases spanning the gap. Germline assignment: CDR1 MDHEN and CDR2 SYDVKM. CDR3: CASNTGHSTYEQYF. The CDR3 DNA reads as TGTGCCAGCAACACGGGCCATAGCACCTACGAGCAGTACTTC.

The chain carries TRBV28 and TRBJ2-7; TRBD1 aligns across 12 bases. CDR1 is MDHEN, CDR2 SYDVKM, per germline. V shed 10 bases, J shed 7 bases, and the junction held 14 bases outside the gene matches. This CDR3 contains 15 residues. The CDR3: CAIGTGGSSPREQYF. DNA of the CDR3: TGTGCCATAGGGACAGGGGGCTCCTCGCCTCGGGAGCAGTACTTC.

This clone was observed a few times. This chain connects TRBV5-1 to TRBJ2-2, with TRBD2 identical over 11 bases. J was trimmed by 4 bases and V by 5 bases; bases with no gene match: 7. The CDR3 has 16 residues. Germline CDR1 reads SGHRS; CDR2 reads YFSETQ. This CDR3 is CASSSGLAGRTGELFF. In DNA form, the CDR3 reads TGCGCCAGCAGTTCCGGACTAGCGGGTCGCACCGGGGAGCTGTTTTTT.

This clone was seen a handful of times. The V call is TRBV29-1, the J call TRBJ2-1; 9 positions match TRBD2. V lost 4 bases to trimming and J lost 7 bases; unmatched junction nucleotides: 2. CDR3 length: 12 residues. The germline V gene encodes CDR1 SQVTM and CDR2 ANQGSEA. In DNA, the CDR3 is TGCAGCGTTGGAGCGGGAGGTAATGAGCAGTTCTTC. Its protein product is CSVGAGGNEQFF.

The CDR3 DNA reads as TGTGCCAGCAGCCCGGGGGTAGCGCGGGGGGCAAGAGAAAAACTGTTTTTT. Its protein is CASSPGVARGAREKLFF. The chain joins TRBV7-7 to TRBJ1-4; TRBD1 might be the D (6 bases). Germline V gene lookup returns CDR1 SSHAT and CDR2 FNYEAQ (reference sequence). The CDR3 runs 17 residues. Between the trimmed V and J ends, which lost 5 bases and 8 bases, there was a span of 24 bases.

This clone occurred once. The rearrangement joins TRBV19 to TRBJ2-2, with TRBD2 matching over 8 bases. Germline V lookup: CDR1 LNHDA, CDR2 SQIVND (reference sequence). The V and J ends lost 3 bases and 1 base, in that order; junction bases with no gene match: 1. The CDR3 is 15 amino acids. Here the CDR3 reads CASSISGVNTGELFF. The CDR3 DNA follows: TGTGCCAGTAGTATTAGCGGGGTGAACACCGGGGAGCTGTTTTTT.

J is TRBJ2-7 and V is TRBV9; TRBD1 or TRBD2 may be the D gene (5 bases each). CDR3 length: 15 residues. Trimming pared 0 bases from V and 3 bases from J, leaving 13 bases between. Germline CDR1 SGDLS, CDR2 YYNGEE. The CDR3 loop is CASSVAGTSYYEQYF. The CDR3 nucleotides are TGTGCCAGCAGCGTAGCTGGGACCTCCTACTACGAGCAGTACTTC.

This chain uses TRBV7-3 with TRBJ2-3; D is possibly TRBD2 (5 bases). V lost 4 bases and J 2 bases, leaving 16 bases between the germline ends. CDR1 and CDR2 (germline): SGHTA, FQGTGA. The CDR3 sequence is 16 residues long. CDR3 region: CASSSRTGRNTDTQYF. CDR3 coding DNA: TGTGCCAGCAGCTCCCGGACTGGAAGAAACACAGATACGCAGTATTTT.

The rearrangement uses TRBV15 and TRBJ1-6; a weak D match, TRBD1 (6 bases). Between the trimmed V and J ends, which lost 0 bases and 1 base, there was a span of 16 bases. The V gene's germline CDR1 is LNHNV and CDR2 YYDKDF (reference sequence). There are 19 residues in the CDR3. DNA of the CDR3: TGTGCCACCAGCAGAGATTCGAAAAGCAGGGGTTCCTATAATTCACCCCTCCACTTT. Protein product: CATSRDSKSRGSYNSPLHF. Using reference TRBV15 and TRBJ1-6 for the parts outside the CDR3, the full variable domain is DAMVIQNPRYQVTQFGKPVTLSCSQTLNHNVMYWYQQKSSQAPKLLFHYYDKDFNNEADTPDNFQSRRPNTSFCFLDIRSPGLGDTAMYLCATSRDSKSRGSYNSPLHFGNGTRLTVT.

This chain's CDR3 is CASSQLGAPRQETQYF. DNA for the CDR3: TGCGCCAGCAGCCAACTGGGGGCGCCGAGGCAAGAGACCCAGTACTTC. This rearrangement joins TRBV4-1 to TRBJ2-5, with D possibly matching TRBD1 (6 bases). The germline V and J ends were trimmed by 2 bases and 2 bases, with 15 bases remaining between them. This CDR3 comprises 16 residues. Germline-derived CDR1 and CDR2 are MGHRA and YSYEKL.

This clone has just a few counts. This rearrangement joins TRBV28 to TRBJ1-2; perhaps TRBD1 as D (6 bases). Trimming removed 2 bases at V and 4 bases at J, with 8 bases between. Germline V lookup: CDR1 MDHEN, CDR2 SYDVKM. This CDR3 has 13 residues. The CDR3 sequence: CASSLGRGYGYTF. CDR3 coding DNA: TGTGCCAGCAGTTTAGGCAGGGGCTATGGCTACACCTTC.

CDR3 in DNA: TGTGCCAGTAGTATCACCGGTTACAATGAGCAGTTCTTC. The encoded protein is CASSITGYNEQFF. The gene calls are TRBV19 and TRBJ2-1, with no clear D. The CDR3 spans 13 residues. With 3 bases removed from V and 4 bases from J, the gap between germline ends came to 7 bases. Germline V gives CDR1 LNHDA, CDR2 SQIVND (reference sequence).

CDR3 residues: CASSLGANVLTF. In DNA, the CDR3 is TGTGCCAGCAGCCTAGGTGCCAACGTCCTGACTTTC. This rearrangement joins TRBV11-2 to TRBJ2-6; D is undetermined. The CDR3 has 12 residues. Germline-derived CDR1 and CDR2 are SGHAT and FQNNGV. V shed 5 bases and J shed 7 bases, with 6 bases lying between them.

This sequence joins TRBV18 and TRBJ1-1; no reliable D call. Germline loops: CDR1 KGHSH, CDR2 LQKENI. This CDR3 has 15 amino acids. V was pared by 3 bases and J by 6 bases, with 17 bases between. The CDR3 sequence: CASSPHPLILSEAFF. Here the CDR3 DNA reads TGTGCCAGCTCACCCCACCCTCTTATTTTGTCTGAAGCTTTCTTT.

The chain couples TRBV19 to TRBJ2-3; tentatively, D is TRBD2 (6 bases). The V gene lost 10 bases and the J gene lost 3 bases, with 17 bases spanning the gap. CDR1 and CDR2 (germline): LNHDA, SQIVND (reference sequence). The CDR3 runs to 14 residues. The CDR3 loop reads CATRPGSGTDTQYF. CDR3 DNA sequence: TGTGCCACCCGACCCGGGAGCGGGACAGATACGCAGTATTTT.